The clone carrying this TCR beta chain was recorded a few times. Antigen specificity is unknown. The germline V gene encodes CDR1 SGHVS and CDR2 FQNEAQ. The CDR3 has 15 residues. Trimming took off 2 bases at V and 1 base at J, with 12 bases between the two ends. Each CDR3 protein is one row after TCRdb ran MiXCR on the 5' RACE reads. The sample consists of hundreds of thousands of distinct CDR3 sequences, approximately 18% of them appearing once. These data belong to a study of identical twins. Whole-study findings and limits: The study based its conclusions on cross-sectional statistical analysis and did not follow the same donors.

The same sample was also studied in work on T cells expressing NK-cell markers. That work adds: HCMV serostatus: seven of eight sequenced donors positive, one negative.

This chain joins TRBV7-8 and TRBJ2-7, with unresolved D. The clonotype was recovered from a woman under 30 in good health. The specimen was PBMCs. CDR3 coding DNA: TGTGCCAGCAGCTTATTGTCTAACCCTTCCTACGAGCAGTACTTC. Residues: CASSLLSNPSYEQYF.